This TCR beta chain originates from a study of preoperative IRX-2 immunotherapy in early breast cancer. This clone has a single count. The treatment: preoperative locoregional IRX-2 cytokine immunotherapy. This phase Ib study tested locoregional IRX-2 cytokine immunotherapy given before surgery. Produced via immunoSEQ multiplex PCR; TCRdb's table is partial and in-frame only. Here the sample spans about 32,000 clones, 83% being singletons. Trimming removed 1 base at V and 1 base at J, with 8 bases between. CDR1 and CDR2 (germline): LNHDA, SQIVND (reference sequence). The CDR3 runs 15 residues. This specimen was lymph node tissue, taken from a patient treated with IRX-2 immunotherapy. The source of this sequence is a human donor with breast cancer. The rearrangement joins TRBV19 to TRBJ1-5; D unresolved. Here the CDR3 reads CASSIVSASNQPQHF. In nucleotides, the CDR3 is TGTGCCAGTAGTATAGTCAGCGCCAGCAATCAGCCCCAGCATTTT.